Listed here are 13 T cell receptor beta chains from one sample, sequenced in a study of blood T cell repertoires in COVID-19. Assay used: immunoSEQ multiplex PCR; TCRdb lists only in-frame clones, some missing. The profile shows 100,000 or so clones, approximately 80% of them singletons. Sequenced material: peripheral blood. All receptors derive from a woman between 70 and 85 years old with acute or convalescent COVID-19.

This chain connects TRBV6-2 or TRBV6-3 to TRBJ1-2, with TRBD1 matching over 11 bases. In germline, CDR1 is MNHEY, CDR2 SVGEGT. The CDR3 is 16 residues long. V lost 2 bases, J lost 4 bases, and 6 bases stayed unmatched. The CDR3 nucleotides read TGTGCCAGCAGTTACGGGGGGACAGGGGGTCTCTATGGCTACACCTTC. Its translation is CASSYGGTGGLYGYTF.

The chain links TRBV6-1 to TRBJ2-7, with a tentative D call TRBD1 (5 bases). V was cut by 1 base and J by 0 bases, with 10 bases left in between. The V gene's germline CDR1 is MNHNS and CDR2 SASEGT. The CDR3 sequence is 15 residues long. The CDR3: CASSEGRQGSYEQYF. The CDR3 bases are TGTGCCAGCAGTGAAGGTCGCCAGGGCTCCTACGAGCAGTACTTC.

In its sample, this clone was seen a few times. This chain links TRBV6-2 or TRBV6-3 with TRBJ1-5; D is undetermined. Germline CDR1 reads MNHEY; CDR2 reads SVGEGT. The V gene lost 2 bases and the J gene lost 2 bases, with 4 bases spanning the gap. This CDR3 spans 13 amino acids. CDR3 residues: CASSYGGNQPQHF. The CDR3 nucleotides read TGTGCCAGCAGTTACGGAGGCAATCAGCCCCAGCATTTT.

This chain joins TRBV14 and TRBJ1-1, with D possibly TRBD1 on 5 matching bases. The CDR3 has 13 residues. The V end lost 4 bases, the J end lost 11 bases, and 17 bases lay between the germline ends. Germline assignment: CDR1 SGHDN and CDR2 FVKESK. CDR3 nucleotide sequence: TGTGCCAGCAGCCTCCCGTGGGGCGGCAGGGCTTTCTTT. This sequence encodes CASSLPWGGRAFF.

The chain is built from TRBV29-1 and TRBJ1-1, with D unresolved. Germline values: CDR1 SQVTM, CDR2 ANQGSEA. V lost 1 base and J 0 bases, leaving 12 bases between the germline ends. The CDR3 loop spans 15 amino acids. CDR3 sequence: CSVEAPTVMNTEAFF. CDR3 bases: TGCAGCGTTGAAGCCCCAACAGTCATGAACACTGAAGCTTTCTTT. Drawing the rest from reference TRBV29-1 and TRBJ1-1, the complete variable domain is SAVISQKPSRDICQRGTSLTIQCQVDSQVTMMFWYRQQPGQSLTLIATANQGSEATYESGFVIDKFPISRPNLTFSTLTVSNMSPEDSSIYLCSVEAPTVMNTEAFFGQGTRLTVV.

The rearrangement uses TRBV11-2 and TRBJ1-1; D might be TRBD1 (5 bases). The length of the CDR3 is 14 residues. The V end was cut by 4 bases, the J end by 1 base, with 10 bases between. CDR1 and CDR2 from the germline V gene are SGHAT and FQNNGV. The CDR3 DNA sequence: TGTGCCAGCAGCTCGGGGACTTCGAACACTGAAGCTTTCTTT. Its protein is CASSSGTSNTEAFF.

V gene TRBV29-1 combines with J gene TRBJ1-1, with 7 bases aligning to TRBD1. Germline CDR1 reads SQVTM; CDR2 reads ANQGSEA. V was pared by 3 bases and J by 6 bases, with 13 bases of the junction left unmatched. The CDR3 has 15 amino acids. Here the CDR3 reads CSVEGPGQAFSEAFF. CDR3 DNA: TGCAGCGTTGAGGGGCCCGGACAGGCCTTTTCTGAAGCTTTCTTT.

The J gene is TRBJ1-1, the V gene TRBV4-2, with no clear D. Germline values: CDR1 LGHNA, CDR2 YNFKEQ. With 2 bases removed from V and 0 bases from J, the gap between germline ends came to 10 bases. The CDR3 covers 15 residues. CDR3 in amino acids: CASSQTSAVNTEAFF. As DNA, the CDR3 is TGTGCCAGCAGCCAAACCTCTGCGGTGAACACTGAAGCTTTCTTT.

The chain couples TRBV28 to TRBJ2-7; 10 nucleotides line up with TRBD1. V shed 3 bases and J 1 base; nucleotides not matched to a gene: 3. Germline V gene data show CDR1 as MDHEN and CDR2 as SYDVKM. This CDR3 is built from 15 residues. The CDR3 DNA sequence: TGTGCCAGCAGTTTCCAGGACAGGGGGTCCTACGAGCAGTACTTC. Translation gives CASSFQDRGSYEQYF.

CDR3 amino acids: CASRRRLAGGGTDTQYF. The CDR3 region has the DNA TGTGCCAGCAGACGCCGACTAGCGGGAGGTGGTACAGATACGCAGTATTTT. V and J are TRBV2 and TRBJ2-3; 13 bases fit TRBD2. CDR1 is SNHLY and CDR2 is FYNNEI in the germline V gene. The CDR3 is 17 amino acids. J gave up 3 bases and V 6 bases, and 9 bases lay outside the gene matches.

In this sample, this clone turned up once. This chain links TRBV9 with TRBJ2-3; TRBD2 matches 14 bases. The germline V gene has CDR1 SGDLS and CDR2 YYNGEE. The CDR3 totals 16 residues. With 2 bases clipped from V and 2 bases from J, the junction kept 1 base outside the gene matches. CDR3 bases: TGTGCCAGCAGCGTGACTAGCGGGGGGGTCACAGATACGCAGTATTTT. It is translated as CASSVTSGGVTDTQYF.

The V and J genes are TRBV19 and TRBJ1-5; tentative D call: TRBD1 (5 bases). Trimming left V 8 bases short and J 2 bases short, with 19 bases between. CDR3 length equals 16 residues. Germline CDR1 and CDR2: LNHDA and SQIVND (reference sequence). The CDR3: CASYPGTGDGNQPQHF. The CDR3 DNA follows: TGTGCCAGTTACCCGGGGACGGGAGATGGCAATCAGCCCCAGCATTTT. Using reference TRBV19 and TRBJ1-5 for the parts outside the CDR3, the full variable domain is DGGITQSPKYLFRKEGQNVTLSCEQNLNHDAMYWYRQDPGQGLRLIYYSQIVNDFQKGDIAEGYSVSREKKESFPLTVTSAQKNPTAFYLCASYPGTGDGNQPQHFGDGTRLSIL.

This chain uses TRBV10-2 with TRBJ1-5; tentative D call: TRBD1 (5 bases). V was shortened by 4 bases and J by 9 bases, with 13 bases between the two germline ends. Germline V lookup: CDR1 WSHSY, CDR2 SAAADI. The CDR3 spans 13 residues. The CDR3 bases are TGCGCCAGCAGTGCGGCAGGGTCACGGCCCCAGCATTTT. This gives the protein CASSAAGSRPQHF.